In this sample, the clone carrying this TCR beta chain turned up a few times. The antigen is not known. This sample was taken from a study of early T cells in non-severe SARS-CoV-2 infection. Looking at the study overall: Sequenced bulk RNA came from whole blood that was unsorted, and chains were unpaired. Findings and limits, study-wide: VDJdb-based annotation leaned toward anti-spike CD8 responses and missed private and CD4 specificities.

CDR1 DFQATT and CDR2 SNEGSKA come from the germline V gene (reference sequence). CDR3 length equals 16 residues. With 0 bases clipped from V and 1 base from J, the junction kept 6 bases outside the gene matches. Unique molecular identifiers were affixed to single, distinct cDNA molecules. Using its own MiXCR run on the 5' RACE reads, TCRdb lists one record per CDR3 protein. The data hold approximately 71,000 distinct CDR3 sequences, with about 13% observed a single time. The sequence derives from an adult who was a healthcare worker with PCR-confirmed SARS-CoV-2 infection or an uninfected control (not recorded which). The V and J genes are TRBV20-1 and TRBJ2-7, with TRBD1 matching 10 bases. The specimen was whole blood. Here the CDR3 reads CSARDGDRGVSYEQYF. The CDR3 bases are TGCAGTGCTAGAGATGGGGACAGGGGTGTATCCTACGAGCAGTACTTC.